The 26 T cell receptor beta chains listed next were all sequenced from one sample in a study of regulatory T cells in long-lasting Graves disease. Time point specified: persistent/refractory GD, antithyroid drugs over 5 years with positive TRAb. The TCR library used RNA extracted from PBMCs. Arm-PCR with iRepertoire HTBI primers amplified the CDR3 regions for these TCR beta libraries. MiXCR, applied by TCRdb to the multiplex PCR reads, yields one record per CDR3 protein. The top ten clones hold 28% of a sample with 390,000 or so distinct CDR3 sequences, roughly 24% of them seen once. Sequencing used peripheral blood mononuclear cells (PBMCs), obtained when the disease was refractory, from a patient treated with antithyroid drugs. The receptors were sampled from a woman in her 40s with Graves disease.

This clonotype was detected many times. This chain joins TRBV7-8 and TRBJ1-6; 8 bases align to TRBD1. J gave up 7 bases and V 3 bases, and 8 bases lay outside the gene matches. Germline V gives CDR1 SGHVS, CDR2 FQNEAQ. The CDR3 is 16 residues long. The CDR3 nucleotides are TGTGCCAGCAGCTTCCTTCCCGCAGGGGGCAATTCACCCCTCCACTTT. Its translation: CASSFLPAGGNSPLHF. Looking up the rest from reference TRBV7-8 and TRBJ1-6 gives the full variable domain: GAGVSQSPRYKVAKRGQDVALRCDPISGHVSLFWYQQALGQGPEFLTYFQNEAQLDKSGLPSDRFFAERPEGSVSTLKIQRTQQEDSAVYLCASSFLPAGGNSPLHFGNGTRLTVT.

A note on this clonotype: A much larger clone differs by one base, so this may be a read error. CDR3 sequence (DNA): TGTGCCAGCAGCCTTGGAAGAGACGGGGGGCCCTTGCCCCTCCACTTT. It specifies CASSLGRDGGPLPLHF. V and J are TRBV28 and TRBJ1-6; a weak D match, TRBD1 (6 bases). The length of the CDR3 is 16 residues. CDR1 MDHEN and CDR2 SYDVKM come from the germline V gene. V was trimmed by 6 bases and J by 13 bases, leaving 25 bases between them.

A few counts support this clonotype. The chain joins TRBV6-1 to TRBJ1-5; possibly TRBD1 for D (6 bases). In germline, CDR1 is MNHNS, CDR2 SASEGT. This CDR3 has 14 amino acids. Trimming took off 5 bases at V and 3 bases at J, with 11 bases between the two ends. DNA of the CDR3: TGTGCCAGCAGTACCAGGACAGTCAATCAGCCCCAGCATTTT. Translated, it gives CASSTRTVNQPQHF.

This clonotype was counted many times. The rearrangement joins TRBV11-2 to TRBJ1-1; D remains ambiguous. V was shortened by 5 bases and J by 8 bases, with 15 bases between the two germline ends. The CDR3 has 13 amino acids. CDR1 SGHAT and CDR2 FQNNGV come from the germline V gene. CDR3 protein: CASSLVMGLEAFF. CDR3 DNA: TGTGCCAGCAGCCTAGTTATGGGCTTGGAAGCTTTCTTT. Together with reference TRBV11-2 and TRBJ1-1, the CDR3 gives the full variable domain: EAGVAQSPRYKIIEKRQSVAFWCNPISGHATLYWYQQILGQGPKLLIQFQNNGVVDDSQLPKDRFSAERLKGVDSTLKIQPAKLEDSAVYLCASSLVMGLEAFFGQGTRLTVV.

This clonotype occurred a few times. This chain joins TRBV29-1 and TRBJ2-7; tentative D call: TRBD1 (5 bases). Trimming took off 4 bases at V and 4 bases at J, with 20 bases between the two ends. The CDR3 length is 15 residues. In germline, CDR1 is SQVTM, CDR2 ANQGSEA. As DNA, the CDR3 is TGCAGCGTTGTCAGTGGGGCTACCTCGACTTACGAGCAGTACTTC. The encoded protein is CSVVSGATSTYEQYF.

Only one count was recorded for this clonotype. The chain recombines TRBV29-1 with TRBJ2-7, with TRBD1 matching 8 bases. CDR3 length equals 14 residues. CDR1 and CDR2 from the germline V gene are SQVTM and ANQGSEA. V dropped 1 base and J dropped 3; count of bases not matched to a gene: 5. The CDR3 reads CSVEGQGQDYEQYF. CDR3 bases: TGCAGCGTTGAAGGACAGGGGCAAGACTACGAGCAGTACTTC.

This clonotype was recorded many times. The chain joins TRBV28 to TRBJ2-7; D is possibly TRBD2 (5 bases). The CDR3 has 13 residues. The V gene lost 8 bases and the J gene lost 2 bases, with 13 bases spanning the gap. Germline assignment: CDR1 MDHEN and CDR2 SYDVKM. CDR3 sequence (DNA): TGTGCCAGCCGGAGCGTGCGGGCCTACGAGCAGTACTTC. It encodes CASRSVRAYEQYF.

The chain employs TRBV15 and TRBJ2-2; D remains ambiguous. The V gene's germline CDR1 is LNHNV and CDR2 YYDKDF (reference sequence). V lost 2 bases and J 3 bases, leaving 7 bases between the germline ends. CDR3 length: 14 amino acids. This CDR3 reads CATSRREDTGELFF. CDR3 sequence (DNA): TGTGCCACCAGCAGACGAGAGGACACCGGGGAGCTGTTTTTT. Full variable domain (rest looked up from reference TRBV15 and TRBJ2-2): DAMVIQNPRYQVTQFGKPVTLSCSQTLNHNVMYWYQQKSSQAPKLLFHYYDKDFNNEADTPDNFQSRRPNTSFCFLDIRSPGLGDTAMYLCATSRREDTGELFFGEGSRLTVL.

This clonotype was detected ten times or more. The V and J genes are TRBV12-3 or TRBV12-4 and TRBJ2-2; possibly TRBD1 for D (6 bases). The CDR3 contains 16 residues. V was pared by 6 bases and J by 1 base, with 15 bases between. The CDR3: CASRRQDGWNTGELFF. The DNA of the CDR3 is TGTGCCAGCAGACGACAGGACGGATGGAACACCGGGGAGCTGTTTTTT.

The chain joins TRBV10-2 to TRBJ2-7; D is unresolved. The CDR3 is 14 residues long. V was trimmed by 1 base and J by 1 base, leaving 8 bases between them. Germline CDR1 and CDR2: WSHSY and SAAADI. CDR3: CASSELTASYEQYF. The DNA of the CDR3 is TGCGCCAGCAGTGAGTTAACAGCTTCCTACGAGCAGTACTTC.

A few counts support this clonotype. The V and J genes are TRBV14 and TRBJ2-4, with D uncertain. There are 18 residues in the CDR3. Trimming removed 4 bases at V and 7 bases at J, with 26 bases between. Germline V gene lookup returns CDR1 SGHDN and CDR2 FVKESK. The CDR3 region is CASSPTVRSNQMRNIQYF. The CDR3 coding sequence is TGTGCCAGCAGCCCGACCGTGCGTAGCAACCAAATGAGGAACATTCAGTACTTC.

There are many counts of this clonotype. The rearrangement joins TRBV6-2 or TRBV6-3 to TRBJ2-5, with 13 bases matching TRBD2. The CDR3 sequence is 15 residues long. Germline V gene sequence: CDR1 MNHEY, CDR2 SVGEGT. Trimming took 6 bases from V and 5 from J; bases not matched to a gene: 6. The CDR3 DNA reads as TGTGCCAGCAGAAGGACTAGCGGGAGTTTGGAGACCCAGTACTTC. Translation: CASRRTSGSLETQYF.

V and J are TRBV7-2 and TRBJ2-2, with D possibly matching TRBD1 (6 bases). Between the trimmed V and J ends, which lost 7 bases and 5 bases, there was a span of 17 bases. CDR1 is SGHTA, CDR2 FQGNSA, per germline. The CDR3 is 15 residues long. CDR3 bases: TGTGCCAGCAACTTGAATAGGGGGTGGACCGGGGAGCTGTTTTTT. It specifies CASNLNRGWTGELFF.

This rearrangement joins TRBV7-9 to TRBJ1-1, with 8 bases fitting TRBD1. CDR1 and CDR2 from the germline V gene are SEHNR and FQNEAQ (reference sequence). The CDR3 loop spans 11 amino acids. V shed 4 bases, J shed 11 bases, and the junction held 3 bases outside the gene matches. The CDR3 loop reads CASSSDRVAFF. The CDR3, as DNA: TGTGCCAGCAGCTCGGACAGGGTTGCTTTCTTT.

This clonotype occurred a few times. The V and J genes are TRBV29-1 and TRBJ1-1; D is uncertain. The CDR3 is 13 residues long. Germline values: CDR1 SQVTM, CDR2 ANQGSEA. V was trimmed by 4 bases and J by 0 bases, leaving 9 bases between them. CDR3 amino acids: CSVAGRLNTEAFF. The DNA for the CDR3 is TGCAGCGTTGCTGGACGGCTGAACACTGAAGCTTTCTTT.

This clonotype has a handful of counts. The V and J genes are TRBV6-1 and TRBJ1-3; no reliable D call. Looked up from germline, CDR1 is MNHNS and CDR2 is SASEGT. V lost 3 bases and J 6 bases, leaving 15 bases between the germline ends. CDR3 length: 15 amino acids. This CDR3 reads CASSEAATHLNTIYF. The DNA for the CDR3 is TGTGCCAGCAGTGAGGCAGCTACCCACTTAAACACCATATATTTT.

This clonotype was recorded many times. The rearrangement uses TRBV6-5 and TRBJ1-2, with D perhaps TRBD1 (6 bases). The CDR3 runs 15 residues. Trimming pared 2 bases from V and 2 bases from J, leaving 12 bases between. Germline values: CDR1 MNHEY, CDR2 SVGAGI. CDR3 sequence: CASSYGLQGNYGYTF. The CDR3 DNA sequence: TGTGCCAGCAGTTACGGCCTACAGGGAAACTATGGCTACACCTTC.

This clonotype was observed a few times. The V gene is TRBV20-1, the J gene TRBJ2-7, with a weak D call TRBD2 (6 bases). CDR1 and CDR2 (germline): DFQATT, SNEGSKA (reference sequence). The CDR3 is 15 residues long. Trimming stripped 3 bases from V and 0 bases from J, with 15 bases between. Here the CDR3 reads CSARDVGLPSYEQYF. The DNA for the CDR3 is TGCAGTGCTAGGGACGTCGGACTACCCTCCTACGAGCAGTACTTC.

This clonotype was detected only a few times. The gene calls are TRBV14 and TRBJ2-2; 10 nucleotides agree with TRBD2. J was trimmed by 4 bases and V by 3 bases; bases with no gene match: 5. Germline CDR1 is SGHDN and CDR2 is FVKESK. The CDR3 covers 16 residues. This CDR3 reads CASSHTGLAPTGELFF. The CDR3, as DNA: TGTGCCAGCAGCCACACGGGACTAGCGCCCACCGGGGAGCTGTTTTTT.

This rearrangement joins TRBV7-2 to TRBJ2-1; D possibly uses TRBD1 or TRBD2 (6 bases each). The germline V gene has CDR1 SGHTA and CDR2 FQGNSA. The CDR3 totals 16 residues. V dropped 0 bases and J dropped 6 bases, with 15 bases sitting between them. Here the CDR3 reads CASSLAGGPVFNEQFF. The DNA for the CDR3 is TGTGCCAGCAGCTTAGCGGGGGGCCCGGTTTTCAATGAGCAGTTCTTC.

Comments on this clonotype: This clone may be a read error of a much larger clone one base away. Lacking the conserved final phenylalanine or tryptophan, this CDR3 likely reflects a read error. The chain has TRBV28 and TRBJ1-1; 8 bases agree with TRBD1. V dropped 2 bases and J dropped 0; count of bases not matched to a gene: 5. Germline values: CDR1 MDHEN, CDR2 SYDVKM. The CDR3 is 16 amino acids. The CDR3 region is CASSLLRTGLNTEAFL. The CDR3 region has the DNA TGTGCCAGCAGTTTACTAAGGACAGGGTTGAACACTGAAGCTTTCCTT.

The table lists this clonotype with many counts. For the CDR3, the DNA is TGTGCCACCAGCAGAGGGACAGGGGGCGATTATTATGGCTACACCTTC. Translation: CATSRGTGGDYYGYTF. The chain uses TRBV15 and TRBJ1-2; the match to TRBD1 covers 11 bases. V lost 1 base to trimming and J lost 5 bases; unmatched junction nucleotides: 6. The length of the CDR3 is 16 residues. Germline lookup yields CDR1 LNHNV and CDR2 YYDKDF (reference sequence).

CDR3 sequence: CASSLDGEPQHF. The CDR3 DNA reads TGTGCCAGCAGCCTAGACGGAGAGCCCCAGCATTTT. The gene calls are TRBV28 and TRBJ1-5; no clear D gene. V was cut by 6 bases and J by 8 bases, with 11 bases left in between. The CDR3 runs to 12 residues. From germline, CDR1 is MDHEN and CDR2 SYDVKM.

This clonotype came up a few times. J is TRBJ2-3 and V is TRBV27; D remains unclear. The CDR3 length is 11 residues. V lost 5 bases and J lost 7, with 7 bases in between. Germline CDR1 and CDR2: MNHEY and SMNVEV (reference sequence). The CDR3, as DNA: TGTGCCAGCAGTCAATGGAATACGCAGTATTTT. Translation: CASSQWNTQYF.

J is TRBJ1-1 and V is TRBV7-2, with a tentative D call TRBD1 (6 bases). Trimming took 4 bases from V and 5 from J, leaving 11 bases between them. The CDR3 sequence is 13 residues long. Germline CDR1 and CDR2: SGHTA and FQGNSA. The CDR3 sequence: CASSSGGQTEAFF. The DNA of the CDR3 is TGTGCCAGCAGCTCCGGCGGACAGACTGAAGCTTTCTTT.

This clonotype showed up many times. The V and J genes are TRBV28 and TRBJ1-2; no reliable D call. From germline, CDR1 is MDHEN and CDR2 SYDVKM. This CDR3 contains 11 residues. Trimming took 3 bases from V and 7 from J, leaving 6 bases between them. The CDR3: CASSFITGYTF. The CDR3 DNA is TGTGCCAGCAGTTTCATTACTGGCTACACCTTC.